The rows below give T cell receptor beta chains drawn from one sample of a study of T cell changes during pregnancy in multiple sclerosis. Clones were sequenced by immunoSEQ multiplex PCR, and TCRdb holds only the in-frame ones, with some missing. This sample carries approximately 14,000 clones, approximately 93% of them seen once, and the ten largest clones take approximately 2.8%. The specimen was peripheral blood, collected in the second trimester of pregnancy. These receptors were obtained from a female donor in good health, enrolled as a control in a pregnancy study. The conserved cysteine and the conserved F or W are not part of the CDR3 here.

cdr3_aa v_call
ASSGFGQGGEKLF TRBV19
ASSQNRELHGYT TRBV6-5
ASSYSGGAKDTQY TRBV27
ASSDPDRNIQY TRBV6-1
ASSLDGWGDTEAF TRBV11-1
ASSSTAGSYNEQF TRBV19
ASSSKGQGRNEQF TRBV28
ASSSPEEGYT TRBV5-4
ASRLVWTDNEKLF TRBV6-4
ASSLGSGGANVLT TRBV7-9
ASSPVTENTEAF TRBV4-2
ASSLLRGSRI TRBV5-8
ASSPGGGGWETQY TRBV27
ASSFRQGSGELF TRBV7-2
ASGLAYTGTGKWEQY TRBV12-5